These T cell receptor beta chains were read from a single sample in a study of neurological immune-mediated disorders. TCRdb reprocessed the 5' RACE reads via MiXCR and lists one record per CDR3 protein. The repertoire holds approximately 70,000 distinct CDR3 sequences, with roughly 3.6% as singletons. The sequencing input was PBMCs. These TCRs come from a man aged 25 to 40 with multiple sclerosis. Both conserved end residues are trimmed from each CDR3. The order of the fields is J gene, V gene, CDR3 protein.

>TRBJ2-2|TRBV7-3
ASSLDGGAGTTGELF
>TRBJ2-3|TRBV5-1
ASSLGSRVRGTDTQY
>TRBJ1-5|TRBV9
ASSVGPGGWGIEDQPQH
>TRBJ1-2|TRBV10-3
AISESVGSYYGYT
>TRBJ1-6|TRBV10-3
AISAQGRGSPLN
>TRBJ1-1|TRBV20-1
SAPGQGASEAF
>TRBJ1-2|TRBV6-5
ASSKQGGVYGYT
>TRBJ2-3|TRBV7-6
ASSLGEDTQY
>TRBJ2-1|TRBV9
ASSVNGGTYNEQF
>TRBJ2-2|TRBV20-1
SARVQETGELF
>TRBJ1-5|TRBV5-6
ASSLGLGQGAQPQN
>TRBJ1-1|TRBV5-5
ASSSRNMNTEAF
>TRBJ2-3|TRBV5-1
ASSSLAGQDTQY
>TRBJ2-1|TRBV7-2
ASSWDYNEQF
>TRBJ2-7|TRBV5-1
ASSLGGGISYEQY
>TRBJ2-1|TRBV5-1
ASSLRQGGNEQF
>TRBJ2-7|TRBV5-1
ASSLVPDSYEQY
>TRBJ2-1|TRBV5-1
ASSKLAGENNEQF
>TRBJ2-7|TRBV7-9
ASSPASAGGLSYEQY
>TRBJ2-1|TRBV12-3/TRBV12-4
ASRHFGGRGEQF
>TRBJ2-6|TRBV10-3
AISGRGSGANVLT
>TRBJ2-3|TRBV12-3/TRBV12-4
ASSRRGDTQY
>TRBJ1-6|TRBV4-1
ASSQDGGGWSPLN
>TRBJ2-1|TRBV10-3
AISESRTQSSYNEQF
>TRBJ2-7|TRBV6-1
ASNSQGAPYEQY
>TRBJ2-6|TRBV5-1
ASSFGQAGANVLT
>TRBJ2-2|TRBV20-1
SAPDRFFTGELF
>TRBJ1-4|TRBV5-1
ASRGATNEKLF
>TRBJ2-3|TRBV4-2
ASREKGTSGITDTQY
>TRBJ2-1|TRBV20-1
SAREFDEQF
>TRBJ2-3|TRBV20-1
SASPILAGGDTDTQY
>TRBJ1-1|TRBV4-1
ASAGGWNTEAF
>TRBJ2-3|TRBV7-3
ASSRGPYTDTQY
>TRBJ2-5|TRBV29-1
SGAGAAEVYQETQY
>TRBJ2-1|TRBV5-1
ASSLGGGGVNEQF
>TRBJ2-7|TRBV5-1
ASSPGKDRGYEQY
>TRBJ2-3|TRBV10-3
AISESPANTQY
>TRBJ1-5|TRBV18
ASSRDRESIYSNQPQH
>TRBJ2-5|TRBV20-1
SAPKTPGEAGGQETQY
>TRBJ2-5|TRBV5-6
ASSSGAEETQY
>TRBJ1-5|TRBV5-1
ASSLTGRGLQPQH
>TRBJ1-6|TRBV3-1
ASSQGDRGSPLH
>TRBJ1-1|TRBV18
ASSPTPGQGLWTEAF
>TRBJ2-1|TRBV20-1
SPNGGMRGGGEQF
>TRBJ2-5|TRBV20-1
SASAGGFQETQY
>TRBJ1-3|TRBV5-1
ASSLDTSGKTIY
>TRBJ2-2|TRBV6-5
ASSYGTFGELF
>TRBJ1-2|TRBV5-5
ASSDPGQGYGYT
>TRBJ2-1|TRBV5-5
ASSLARGGDNEQF
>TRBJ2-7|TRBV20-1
SARDPPRTGSSYEQY
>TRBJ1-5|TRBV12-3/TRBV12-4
ASRLDRENQPQN
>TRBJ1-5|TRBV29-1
SVVSGTGEQPQH
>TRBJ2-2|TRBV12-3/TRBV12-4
AAKGVTGELF